This TCR beta chain was recorded in a study of T cell responses to AZD1222 COVID-19 vaccine. Germline-derived CDR1 and CDR2 are SGHRS and YFSETQ. Trimming took off 4 bases at V and 7 bases at J, with 15 bases between the two ends. The CDR3 is 13 residues long. Measured with immunoSEQ multiplex PCR; TCRdb has only the in-frame clones, and not every one. Of 140,000 or so clones in the sample, around 92% were seen once. The sample here was peripheral blood, taken on day 0 of AZD1222 vaccination. This TCR was recovered from an adult in good health. The chain has TRBV5-1 and TRBJ2-7; D ambiguous. CDR3 sequence: CASSHKSGVEQYF. CDR3 nucleotide sequence: TGCGCCAGCAGCCATAAATCCGGTGTAGAGCAGTACTTC.